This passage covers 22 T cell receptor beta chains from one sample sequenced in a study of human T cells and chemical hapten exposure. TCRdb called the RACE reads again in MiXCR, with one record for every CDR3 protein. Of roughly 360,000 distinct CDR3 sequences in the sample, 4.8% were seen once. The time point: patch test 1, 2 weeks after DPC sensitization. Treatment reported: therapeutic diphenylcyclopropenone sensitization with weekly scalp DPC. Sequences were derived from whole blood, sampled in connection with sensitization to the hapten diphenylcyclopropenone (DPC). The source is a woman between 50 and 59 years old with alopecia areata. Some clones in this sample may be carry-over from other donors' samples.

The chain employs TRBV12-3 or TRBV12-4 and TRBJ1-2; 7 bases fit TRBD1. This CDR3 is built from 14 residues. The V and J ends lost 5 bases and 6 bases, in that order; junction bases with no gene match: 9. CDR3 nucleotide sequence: TGTGCCAGCAGTGACACAGGGGACCCTGATGGCTACACCTTC. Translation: CASSDTGDPDGYTF.

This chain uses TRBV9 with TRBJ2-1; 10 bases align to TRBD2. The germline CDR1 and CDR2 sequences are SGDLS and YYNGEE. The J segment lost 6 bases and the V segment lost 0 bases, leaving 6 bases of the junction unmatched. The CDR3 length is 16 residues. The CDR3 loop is CASSVGVAGGFNEQFF. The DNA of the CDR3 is TGTGCCAGCAGCGTAGGGGTAGCGGGAGGATTCAATGAGCAGTTCTTC.

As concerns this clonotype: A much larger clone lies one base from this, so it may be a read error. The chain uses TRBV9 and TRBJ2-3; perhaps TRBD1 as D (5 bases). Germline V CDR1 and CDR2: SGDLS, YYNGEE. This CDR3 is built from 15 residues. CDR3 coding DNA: TGTGCCAGAAGCGTAGATCAGGGCGCGGCAGATACGCAGTATTTT. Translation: CARSVDQGAADTQYF.

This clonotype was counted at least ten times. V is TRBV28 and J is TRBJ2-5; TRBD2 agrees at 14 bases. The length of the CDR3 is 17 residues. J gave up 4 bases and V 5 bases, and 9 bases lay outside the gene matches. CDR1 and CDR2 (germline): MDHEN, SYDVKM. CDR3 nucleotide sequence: TGTGCCAGCAGTCCCCGACGACTAGCGGGGGGGCCAGAGACCCAGTACTTC. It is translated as CASSPRRLAGGPETQYF. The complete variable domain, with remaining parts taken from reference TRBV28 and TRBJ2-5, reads DVKVTQSSRYLVKRTGEKVFLECVQDMDHENMFWYRQDPGLGLRLIYFSYDVKMKEKGDIPEGYSVSREKKERFSLILESASTNQTSMYLCASSPRRLAGGPETQYFGPGTRLLVL.

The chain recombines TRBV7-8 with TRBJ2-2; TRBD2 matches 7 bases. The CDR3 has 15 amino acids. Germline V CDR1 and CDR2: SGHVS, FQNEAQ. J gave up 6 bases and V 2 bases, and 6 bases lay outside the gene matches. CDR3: CASSLRRELAGELFF. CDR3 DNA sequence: TGTGCCAGCAGCTTAAGGCGGGAGTTGGCCGGGGAGCTGTTTTTT.

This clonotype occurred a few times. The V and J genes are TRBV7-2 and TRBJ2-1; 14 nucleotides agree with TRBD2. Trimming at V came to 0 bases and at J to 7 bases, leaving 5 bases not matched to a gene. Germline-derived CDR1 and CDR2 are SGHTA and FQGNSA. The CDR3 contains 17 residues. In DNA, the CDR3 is TGTGCCAGCAGCTTAGCGGAAGGACTAGCGGGAGGAAATGAGCAGTTCTTC. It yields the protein CASSLAEGLAGGNEQFF.

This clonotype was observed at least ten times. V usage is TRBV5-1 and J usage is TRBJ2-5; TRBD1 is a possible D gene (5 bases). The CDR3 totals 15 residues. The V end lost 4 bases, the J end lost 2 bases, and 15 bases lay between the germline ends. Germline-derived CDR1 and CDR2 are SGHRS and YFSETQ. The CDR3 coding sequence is TGCGCCAGCAGCGGGGCGGCATCCCCACAAGAGACCCAGTACTTC. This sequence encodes CASSGAASPQETQYF. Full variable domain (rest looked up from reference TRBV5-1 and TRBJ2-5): KAGVTQTPRYLIKTRGQQVTLSCSPISGHRSVSWYQQTPGQGLQFLFEYFSETQRNKGNFPGRFSGRQFSNSRSEMNVSTLELGDSALYLCASSGAASPQETQYFGPGTRLLVL.

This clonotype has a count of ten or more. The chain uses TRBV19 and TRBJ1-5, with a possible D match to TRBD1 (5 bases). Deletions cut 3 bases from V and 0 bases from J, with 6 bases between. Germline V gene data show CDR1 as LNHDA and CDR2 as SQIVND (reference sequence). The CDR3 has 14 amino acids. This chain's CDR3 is CASSIGGSNQPQHF. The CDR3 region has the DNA TGTGCCAGTAGTATCGGGGGTAGCAATCAGCCCCAGCATTTT.

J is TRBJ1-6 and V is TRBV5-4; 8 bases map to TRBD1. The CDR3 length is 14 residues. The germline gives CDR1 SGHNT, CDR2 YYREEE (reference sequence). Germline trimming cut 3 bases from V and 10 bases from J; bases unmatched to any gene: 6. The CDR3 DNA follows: TGTGCCAGCAGCTACGACAGGGGCCGATCACCCCTCCACTTT. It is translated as CASSYDRGRSPLHF.

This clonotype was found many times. The CDR3 is CASRDGPAGLFF. CDR3 sequence (DNA): TGCGCCAGCAGGGATGGACCCGCCGGCCTGTTCTTC. The V gene is TRBV5-1, the J gene TRBJ2-1; D is undetermined. Germline assignment: CDR1 SGHRS and CDR2 YFSETQ. Deletions cut 5 bases from V and 15 bases from J, with 18 bases between. This CDR3 is built from 12 residues. Full variable domain (outside the CDR3, taken from reference TRBV5-1 and TRBJ2-1): KAGVTQTPRYLIKTRGQQVTLSCSPISGHRSVSWYQQTPGQGLQFLFEYFSETQRNKGNFPGRFSGRQFSNSRSEMNVSTLELGDSALYLCASRDGPAGLFFGPGTRLTVL.

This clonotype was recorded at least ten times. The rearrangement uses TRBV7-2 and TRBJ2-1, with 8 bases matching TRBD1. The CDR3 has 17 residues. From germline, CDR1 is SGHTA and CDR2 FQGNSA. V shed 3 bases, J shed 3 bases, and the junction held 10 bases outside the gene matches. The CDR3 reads CASSFALSGQGYNEQFF. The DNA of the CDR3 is TGTGCCAGCAGCTTTGCGTTGAGCGGACAGGGCTACAATGAGCAGTTCTTC.

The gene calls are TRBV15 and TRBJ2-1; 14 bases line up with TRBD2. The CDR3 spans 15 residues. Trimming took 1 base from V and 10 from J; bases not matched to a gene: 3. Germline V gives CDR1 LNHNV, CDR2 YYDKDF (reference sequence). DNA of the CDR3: TGTGCCACCAGCAGAGCGGGACTAGCGGGAGAGGAGCAGTTCTTC. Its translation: CATSRAGLAGEEQFF.

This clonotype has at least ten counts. The CDR3: CASSQKFGNIQYF. DNA of the CDR3: TGCGCCAGCAGCCAAAAGTTCGGGAACATTCAGTACTTC. V is TRBV4-1 and J is TRBJ2-4; D unclear. V lost 2 bases and J lost 7, with 9 bases in between. The CDR3 consists of 13 residues. The germline V gene has CDR1 MGHRA and CDR2 YSYEKL.

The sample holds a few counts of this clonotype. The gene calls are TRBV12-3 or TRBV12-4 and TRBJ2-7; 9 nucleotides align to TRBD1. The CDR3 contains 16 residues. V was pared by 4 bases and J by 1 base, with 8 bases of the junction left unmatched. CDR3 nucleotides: TGTGCCAGCAGTTCCCGTGGGACAGGGACATCCTACGAGCAGTACTTC. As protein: CASSSRGTGTSYEQYF.

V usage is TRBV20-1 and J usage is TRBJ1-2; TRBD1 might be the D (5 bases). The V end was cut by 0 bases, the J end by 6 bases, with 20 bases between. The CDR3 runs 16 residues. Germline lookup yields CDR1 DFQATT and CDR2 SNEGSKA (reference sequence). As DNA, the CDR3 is TGCAGTGCTAGAGATATAATTGAGCGACAGCCGAATGGCTACACCTTC. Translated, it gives CSARDIIERQPNGYTF.

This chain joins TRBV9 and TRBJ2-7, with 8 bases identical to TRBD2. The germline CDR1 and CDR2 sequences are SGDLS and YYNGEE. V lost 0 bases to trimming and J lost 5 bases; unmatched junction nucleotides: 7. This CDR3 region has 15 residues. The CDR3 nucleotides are TGTGCCAGCAGCGTAGGGGTAGCGGGGATCAACGAGCAGTACTTC. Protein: CASSVGVAGINEQYF.

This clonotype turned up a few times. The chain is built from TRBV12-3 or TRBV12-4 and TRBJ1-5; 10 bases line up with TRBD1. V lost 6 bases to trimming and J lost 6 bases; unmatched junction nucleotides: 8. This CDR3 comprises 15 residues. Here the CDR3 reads CASSQDRGGSQPQHF. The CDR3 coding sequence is TGTGCCAGCAGCCAGGACAGGGGGGGGAGTCAGCCCCAGCATTTT.

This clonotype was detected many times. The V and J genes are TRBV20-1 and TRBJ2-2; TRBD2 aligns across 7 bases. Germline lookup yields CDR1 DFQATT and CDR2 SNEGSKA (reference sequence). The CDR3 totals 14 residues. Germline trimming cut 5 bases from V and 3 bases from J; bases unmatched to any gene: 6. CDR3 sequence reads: CSAERDRDTGELFF. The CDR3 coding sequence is TGCAGTGCTGAGCGGGACCGAGACACCGGGGAGCTGTTTTTT.

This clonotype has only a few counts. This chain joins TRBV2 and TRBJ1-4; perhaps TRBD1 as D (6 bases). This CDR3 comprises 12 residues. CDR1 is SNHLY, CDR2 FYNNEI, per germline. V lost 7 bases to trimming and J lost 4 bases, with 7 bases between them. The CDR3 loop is CASKGDNEKLFF. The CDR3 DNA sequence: TGTGCCAGCAAGGGGGATAATGAAAAACTGTTTTTT.

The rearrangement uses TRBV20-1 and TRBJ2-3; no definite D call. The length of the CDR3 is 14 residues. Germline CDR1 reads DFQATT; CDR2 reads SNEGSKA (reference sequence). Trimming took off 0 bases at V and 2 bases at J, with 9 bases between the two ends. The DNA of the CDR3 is TGCAGTGCTAGAGACGTGACCCTCACAGATACGCAGTATTTT. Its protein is CSARDVTLTDTQYF.

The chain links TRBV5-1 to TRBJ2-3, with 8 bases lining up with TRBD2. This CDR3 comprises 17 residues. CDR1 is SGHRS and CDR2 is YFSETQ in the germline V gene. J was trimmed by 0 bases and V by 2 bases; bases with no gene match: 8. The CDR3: CASSFGIAGPSTDTQYF. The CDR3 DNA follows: TGCGCCAGCAGCTTCGGAATAGCGGGGCCTAGCACAGATACGCAGTATTTT.

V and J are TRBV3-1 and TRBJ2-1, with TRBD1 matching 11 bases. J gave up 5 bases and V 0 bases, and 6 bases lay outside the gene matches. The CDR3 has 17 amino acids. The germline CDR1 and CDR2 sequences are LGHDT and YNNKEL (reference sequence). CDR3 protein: CASSQDLPGQGDNEQFF. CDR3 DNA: TGTGCCAGCAGCCAAGATCTGCCGGGACAGGGGGACAATGAGCAGTTCTTC.